One and the same sample provided the 19 T cell receptor beta chains below, sequenced in a study of blood T cells in healthy people across ages. Sample-barcoded 5' priming and a J-beta primer mix drove a second PCR of roughly 6 to 12 cycles. A single record per CDR3 protein comes from TCRdb applying MiXCR to the 5' RACE reads. This sample has roughly 800,000 distinct CDR3 sequences; 55% to 75% occur once, and the top ten carry 20% to 25%. Sequencing was done on a sample of blood. The source is a young man in good health.

The DNA for the CDR3 is TGTGCCAGCAGTCCTACAGGGGACGGCTATGGCTACACCTTC. This gives the protein CASSPTGDGYGYTF. The gene calls are TRBV7-2 and TRBJ1-2; 7 nucleotides agree with TRBD1. Germline V gene lookup returns CDR1 SGHTA and CDR2 FQGNSA. The junction had 8 bases not matched to a gene; V was cut back by 6 bases and J by 4 bases. The CDR3 totals 14 residues. The entire variable domain, with the rest obtained from reference TRBV7-2 and TRBJ1-2, is as follows: GAGVSQSPSNKVTEKGKDVELRCDPISGHTALYWYRQSLGQGLEFLIYFQGNSAPDKSGLPSDRFSAERTGGSVSTLTIQRTQQEDSAVYLCASSPTGDGYGYTFGSGTRLTVV.

With regard to this clonotype: A junction boundary mismatches the germline segment, possibly from a read error. This chain joins TRBV10-3 and TRBJ2-1, with D possibly called TRBD1 or TRBD2 (5 bases each). This CDR3 contains 16 residues. The germline V gene encodes CDR1 ENHRY and CDR2 SYGVKD. DNA for the CDR3: TGTGCCATCAGTGAGTATACCGGGACCACCTACAGTGAGCAGTTCTTC. It translates to CAISEYTGTTYSEQFF.

This clonotype turned up a few times. This sequence joins TRBV12-3 or TRBV12-4 and TRBJ2-7, with D perhaps TRBD2 (6 bases). The CDR3 contains 13 residues. V lost 5 bases and J 2 bases, leaving 10 bases between the germline ends. Here the CDR3 reads CASSLRRAYEQYF. DNA for the CDR3: TGTGCCAGCAGTCTCAGGAGGGCCTACGAGCAGTACTTC.

The chain uses TRBV20-1 and TRBJ1-1; D gene unclear. V shed 6 bases and J shed 1 base, with 15 bases lying between them. This CDR3 has 14 amino acids. Germline V gene sequence: CDR1 DFQATT, CDR2 SNEGSKA (reference sequence). The CDR3 reads CSATSGDKNTEAFF. The CDR3 nucleotides are TGCAGTGCCACCTCTGGAGACAAGAACACTGAAGCTTTCTTT.

The chain couples TRBV7-2 to TRBJ1-2; a possible D gene is TRBD1 (6 bases). Germline V lookup: CDR1 SGHTA, CDR2 FQGNSA. The V end was cut by 0 bases, the J end by 6 bases, with 14 bases between. The CDR3 consists of 15 residues. In DNA form, the CDR3 reads TGTGCCAGCAGCTTAGCGGGGGGCGATCGGCATGGCTACACCTTC. This gives the protein CASSLAGGDRHGYTF.

This chain uses TRBV7-2 with TRBJ2-5, with D possibly being TRBD2 (7 bases). The V and J ends lost 11 bases and 2 bases respectively, with 21 bases between them. The V gene's germline CDR1 is SGHTA and CDR2 FQGNSA. The CDR3 spans 15 residues. The CDR3 spells CADGEGVKLQETQYF. The CDR3 DNA sequence: TGTGCCGACGGGGAGGGGGTGAAATTACAAGAGACCCAGTACTTC.

This rearrangement joins TRBV7-9 to TRBJ1-2; a possible D gene is TRBD1 (5 bases). The germline V gene encodes CDR1 SEHNR and CDR2 FQNEAQ (reference sequence). V was cut by 0 bases and J by 8 bases, with 10 bases left in between. The CDR3 has 13 residues. CDR3 sequence (DNA): TGTGCCAGCAGCTTAGCCGAGGGGCGAGGCTACACCTTC. It codes for CASSLAEGRGYTF. Full variable domain (outside the CDR3, taken from reference TRBV7-9 and TRBJ1-2): DTGVSQNPRHKITKRGQNVTFRCDPISEHNRLYWYRQTLGQGPEFLTYFQNEAQLEKSRLLSDRFSAERPKGSFSTLEIQRTEQGDSAMYLCASSLAEGRGYTFGSGTRLTVV.

This clonotype occurred a few times. This chain uses TRBV10-3 with TRBJ2-3; TRBD1 is a possible D gene (6 bases). Germline CDR1 reads ENHRY; CDR2 reads SYGVKD. V lost 11 bases to trimming and J lost 5 bases, with 14 bases between them. CDR3 length: 12 residues. CDR3: CAVSRDKDTQYF. As DNA, the CDR3 is TGTGCCGTAAGCCGGGACAAAGATACGCAGTATTTT.

CDR3 in DNA: TGTGCCTGGAACAACCGGGACTATGGCTACACCTTC. It specifies CAWNNRDYGYTF. The V call is TRBV30, the J call TRBJ1-2; D not certain. The CDR3 has 12 residues. V lost 4 bases, J lost 3 bases, and 9 bases lay in between. Germline assignment: CDR1 GTSNPN and CDR2 SVGIG (reference sequence). The variable domain in full, completed from reference TRBV30 and TRBJ1-2, reads SQTIHQWPATLVQPVGSPLSLECTVEGTSNPNLYWYRQAAGRGLQLLFYSVGIGQISSEVPQNLSASRPQDRQFILSSKKLLLSDSGFYLCAWNNRDYGYTFGSGTRLTVV.

This chain connects TRBV21-1 to TRBJ1-2. TRBV21-1 is listed as a pseudogene. CDR3 length: 15 amino acids. In DNA, the CDR3 is TGTGCCAGCAGCAAAGGAGGGAAGATTGGGTATGGCTACACCTTC. Protein sequence: CASSKGGKIGYGYTF.

This clonotype was observed a few times. The V and J genes are TRBV27 and TRBJ2-5, with no clear D. Germline CDR1 MNHEY, CDR2 SMNVEV (reference sequence). Trimming shortened V by 6 bases and J by 13 bases, and 6 bases separated the two germline ends. CDR3 size: 8 residues. This CDR3 reads CASSLRYF. CDR3 coding DNA: TGTGCCAGCAGCTTGAGGTACTTC.

This chain connects TRBV5-1 to TRBJ2-7; no firm D call. Germline loops: CDR1 SGHRS, CDR2 YFSETQ. V shed 2 bases and J shed 7 bases, with 10 bases lying between them. This CDR3 contains 12 residues. In DNA form, the CDR3 reads TGCGCCAGCAGCTTCTTAGGCAATGAGCAGTACTTC. Translation gives CASSFLGNEQYF.

The rearrangement links TRBV2 to TRBJ1-6; D is ambiguous. CDR1 and CDR2 from the germline V gene are SNHLY and FYNNEI. Trimming cost V 2 bases and J 8 bases, with 13 bases left between them. There are 15 residues in the CDR3. The CDR3 loop reads CASSESALKDSPLHF. CDR3 sequence (DNA): TGTGCCAGCAGTGAATCTGCGCTAAAGGATTCACCCCTCCACTTT.

This chain links TRBV4-2 with TRBJ2-5, with D unresolved. Germline CDR1 reads LGHNA; CDR2 reads YNFKEQ. Trimming removed 6 bases at V and 4 bases at J, with 15 bases between. This CDR3 is built from 14 residues. CDR3 in DNA: TGTGCCAGCAGTCTCAAGATAGGCGGAGAGACCCAGTACTTC. Amino acids: CASSLKIGGETQYF.

This clonotype was found a few times. V and J are TRBV7-2 and TRBJ2-7, with a possible D match to TRBD2 (6 bases). This CDR3 has 14 residues. With 4 bases removed from V and 5 bases from J, the gap between germline ends came to 15 bases. CDR1 and CDR2 (germline): SGHTA, FQGNSA. The CDR3, as DNA: TGTGCCAGCAGCTCCCGGTCGGGGGACGACGAGCAGTACTTC. It is translated as CASSSRSGDDEQYF.

In regard to this clonotype: A much larger clone lies one base from this, so it may be a read error. The genes are TRBV10-3 and TRBJ2-5; D is undetermined. Germline values: CDR1 ENHRY, CDR2 SYGVKD. The CDR3 is made up of 13 amino acids. CDR3 protein: CASSPHDQETQYF. In DNA, the CDR3 is TGTGCCAGCAGTCCCCATGACCAAGAGACCCAGTACTTC.

The chain recombines TRBV7-9 with TRBJ2-1; 7 positions agree with TRBD1. CDR3 length equals 14 residues. Per germline, CDR1 SEHNR and CDR2 FQNEAQ (reference sequence). J was trimmed by 7 bases and V by 1 base; bases with no gene match: 4. This CDR3 reads CASSLEGGWNEQFF. The CDR3 DNA sequence: TGTGCCAGCAGCTTAGAAGGGGGCTGGAATGAGCAGTTCTTC.

This clonotype was counted between two and nine times. The rearrangement joins TRBV7-9 to TRBJ2-1; no definite D call. CDR1 is SEHNR, CDR2 FQNEAQ, per germline (reference sequence). The V end was cut by 7 bases, the J end by 4 bases, with 17 bases between. The CDR3 extends over 15 amino acids. In nucleotides, the CDR3 is TGTGCCAGCACCTCTCCCGGTACCAAATACAATGAGCAGTTCTTC. Protein: CASTSPGTKYNEQFF.

This chain links TRBV6-5 with TRBJ2-5; no clear D gene. CDR1 MNHEY and CDR2 SVGAGI come from the germline V gene. The V end lost 2 bases, the J end lost 4 bases, and 5 bases lay between the germline ends. The CDR3 runs 12 residues. The CDR3 DNA reads TGTGCCAGCAGTTACGGTTCAGAGACCCAGTACTTC. This codes for CASSYGSETQYF.